This T cell receptor (beta chain) originates from a study of CD8 T cells in Susac syndrome. The RNA input was about 0.5 to 1 ug, and it was reverse transcribed with random hexamers. Amplification of TCR beta CDR3 by immunoSEQ multiplex PCR spanned 54 Vbeta and 13 Jbeta. TCRdb re-called the immunoSEQ multiplex PCR reads with MiXCR, one entry per CDR3 protein. The sample has roughly 200,000 distinct CDR3 sequences, around 95% seen once. This CDR3 comprises 14 residues. Germline CDR1 ENHRY, CDR2 SYGVKD. V lost 6 bases and J lost 3; bases outside the gene matches: 7. The chain is built from TRBV10-3 and TRBJ1-2; 7 nucleotides align to TRBD1. The sample comprised CD4+ T cells from PBMCs. The receptor was derived from a human donor with multiple sclerosis. The CDR3 DNA follows: TGTGCCATCAGCGAACAGGGGTCCGACTATGGCTACACCTTC. Its protein product is CAISEQGSDYGYTF.